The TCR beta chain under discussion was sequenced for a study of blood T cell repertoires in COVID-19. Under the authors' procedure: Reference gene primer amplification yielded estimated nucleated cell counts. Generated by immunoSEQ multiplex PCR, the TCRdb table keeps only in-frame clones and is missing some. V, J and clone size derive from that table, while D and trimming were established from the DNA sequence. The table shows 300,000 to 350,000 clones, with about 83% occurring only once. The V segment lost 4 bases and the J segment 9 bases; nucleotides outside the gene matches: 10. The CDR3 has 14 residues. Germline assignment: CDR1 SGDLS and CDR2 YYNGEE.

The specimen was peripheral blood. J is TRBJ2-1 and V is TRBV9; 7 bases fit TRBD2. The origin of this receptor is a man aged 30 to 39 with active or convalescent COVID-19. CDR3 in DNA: TGTGCCAGCAGCTCCAAAACCTCGGGAGGTGAGCAGTTCTTC. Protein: CASSSKTSGGEQFF.